These 18 T cell receptor beta chains were sequenced from one sample in a study of molecular identifiers for immune sequencing clone quantification. TCRdb re-called the PCR reads through MiXCR, storing one row per CDR3 protein. The table records approximately 320,000 distinct CDR3 sequences, 24% of them present only once. The source material was naive CD8+ T cells from blood, with Jurkat cell RNA spiked in. Subset here: FACS-sorted CD8+CD4-CCR7+CD45RA+ naive T cells. Every receptor here comes from a human donor in good health. Some libraries in this study had Jurkat cell RNA spiked in.

The V and J genes are TRBV9 and TRBJ1-1, with D possibly matching TRBD1 (5 bases). The CDR3 covers 17 residues. V was clipped by 0 bases and J by 2 bases, with 17 bases between them. Germline V lookup: CDR1 SGDLS, CDR2 YYNGEE. The CDR3 DNA reads TGTGCCAGCAGCGTAGGGGCAGGGCCTACTCCTAACACTGAAGCTTTCTTT. Translation gives CASSVGAGPTPNTEAFF.

The chain links TRBV6-2 or TRBV6-3 to TRBJ2-2; D not resolved. CDR1 is MNHEY, CDR2 SVGEGT, per germline. The CDR3 is 13 residues long. V lost 1 base to trimming and J lost 6 bases, with 6 bases between them. The CDR3 nucleotides read TGTGCCAGCAGTTACTTACACGCCGGGGAGCTGTTTTTT. As protein: CASSYLHAGELFF.

This clonotype was found many times. V and J are TRBV6-5 and TRBJ2-5, with D possibly being TRBD2 (6 bases). Germline CDR1 and CDR2: MNHEY and SVGAGI. CDR3 length: 15 amino acids. Deletions cut 2 bases from V and 2 bases from J, with 12 bases between. The CDR3 sequence is CASSYGGRRQETQYF. The CDR3 DNA reads as TGTGCCAGCAGTTACGGAGGGAGGCGGCAAGAGACCCAGTACTTC.

This clonotype was counted many times. V gene TRBV28 combines with J gene TRBJ2-3; TRBD2 matches at 8 bases. CDR1 MDHEN and CDR2 SYDVKM come from the germline V gene. This CDR3 comprises 15 residues. The ends lost 7 bases at V and 2 bases at J; junction bases unmatched: 8. The CDR3 bases are TGTGCCAGCACCCTTCAGCGGGAGTACACAGATACGCAGTATTTT. Protein product: CASTLQREYTDTQYF.

As for this clonotype: Just one base apart from a much larger clone, this may be a read error. Since the CDR3 does not end with the conserved phenylalanine or tryptophan, this likely comes from a read error. This rearrangement joins TRBV4-1 to TRBJ1-1; D gene ambiguous. Germline CDR1 is MGHRA and CDR2 is YSYEKL. Deletions cut 3 bases from V and 2 bases from J, with 1 base between. This CDR3 region has 11 residues. The CDR3 region is CASSHNTEAFI. CDR3 DNA sequence: TGCGCCAGCAGCCACAACACTGAAGCTTTCATT.

Ten or more counts support this clonotype. The rearrangement uses TRBV6-5 and TRBJ1-1, with 9 bases that match TRBD1. Germline-derived CDR1 and CDR2 are MNHEY and SVGAGI. Unmatched junction bases numbered 8, after V lost 5 bases and J lost 7 bases. The CDR3 has 14 amino acids. The CDR3 nucleotides read TGTGCCAGCAGTCACACAGGGGGCATGGGTGAAGCTTTCTTT. Its translation is CASSHTGGMGEAFF.

The rearrangement links TRBV5-4 to TRBJ2-2; TRBD1 aligns across 10 bases. The CDR3 spans 17 residues. J lost 1 base, V lost 4 bases, and 7 bases had no gene match. CDR1 and CDR2 (germline): SGHNT, YYREEE (reference sequence). The CDR3 coding sequence is TGTGCCAGCAGCACCCGGGACAGGGGTGTGAACACCGGGGAGCTGTTTTTT. This codes for CASSTRDRGVNTGELFF.

The rearrangement joins TRBV2 to TRBJ2-7; tentative D call: TRBD1 (6 bases). The CDR3 spans 15 residues. The V end was cut by 2 bases, the J end by 1 base, with 12 bases between. Per germline, CDR1 SNHLY and CDR2 FYNNEI. CDR3 amino acids: CASSEFGGKSYEQYF. In nucleotides, the CDR3 is TGTGCCAGCAGTGAATTTGGGGGCAAATCCTACGAGCAGTACTTC. The full variable domain, its missing parts supplied by reference TRBV2 and TRBJ2-7, is EPEVTQTPSHQVTQMGQEVILRCVPISNHLYFYWYRQILGQKVEFLVSFYNNEISEKSEIFDDQFSVERPDGSNFTLKIRSTKLEDSAMYFCASSEFGGKSYEQYFGPGTRLTVT.

The sample holds many counts of this clonotype. The CDR3 region has the DNA TGTGCCAGCAGCTTAGGAGAAAATACGCAGTATTTT. Translation gives CASSLGENTQYF. The V and J genes are TRBV7-9 and TRBJ2-3; D gene uncertain. This CDR3 has 12 amino acids. Germline V gene lookup returns CDR1 SEHNR and CDR2 FQNEAQ (reference sequence). Trimming took off 1 base at V and 7 bases at J, with 6 bases between the two ends.

Of note for this clonotype: A much more abundant neighbour one base away suggests this may be a read error. The chain carries TRBV2 and TRBJ2-3; 13 bases are a match to TRBD2. Germline CDR1 is SNHLY and CDR2 is FYNNEI. The ends lost 6 bases at V and 2 bases at J; junction bases unmatched: 2. The CDR3 is 15 amino acids. CDR3 loop: CASRGLAGTTDTQYF. The DNA of the CDR3 is TGTGCCAGCAGGGGACTAGCGGGGACCACAGATACGCAGTATTTT.

This clonotype has a handful of counts. The chain recombines TRBV5-8 with TRBJ2-1; D ambiguous. V lost 2 bases and J 2 bases, leaving 23 bases between the germline ends. The CDR3 runs 19 residues. Germline V lookup: CDR1 SGHTS, CDR2 YDEGEE. The CDR3 loop is CASSLRQVRPLLAYNEQFF. For the CDR3, the DNA is TGTGCCAGCAGCTTAAGACAAGTAAGACCCCTCCTGGCCTACAATGAGCAGTTCTTC.

This clonotype was seen at least ten times. The V call is TRBV10-2, the J call TRBJ2-3, with D hard to call. Germline CDR1 reads WSHSY; CDR2 reads SAAADI. This CDR3 comprises 12 residues. The ends were cut back, 4 bases at V and 4 bases at J, with 6 bases in the middle. CDR3 residues: CASSGWADTQYF. Written as DNA, the CDR3 is TGCGCCAGCAGTGGATGGGCAGATACGCAGTATTTT.

The sample holds a few counts of this clonotype. This chain connects TRBV12-3 or TRBV12-4 to TRBJ2-5; D is possibly TRBD2 (5 bases). The CDR3 contains 13 residues. V dropped 5 bases and J dropped 4 bases, with 11 bases sitting between them. DNA of the CDR3: TGTGCCAGCAGTGCGGGCCTAGGAGAGACCCAGTACTTC. It specifies CASSAGLGETQYF.

Many counts were recorded for this clonotype. The V gene is TRBV29-1, the J gene TRBJ1-1, with D unclear. The CDR3 extends over 10 amino acids. V was cut by 7 bases and J by 5 bases, with 8 bases left in between. Germline CDR1 SQVTM, CDR2 ANQGSEA. The CDR3 loop is CSAGRTEAFF. Here the CDR3 DNA reads TGCAGCGCTGGCCGGACTGAAGCTTTCTTT.

A remark on this clonotype: This may come from a read error, since a much larger clone is one base off. The V call is TRBV5-3, the J call TRBJ1-1; TRBD1 is a possible D gene (6 bases). TRBV5-3 is designated an ORF whose function remains uncertain. CDR3 length: 13 residues. The CDR3 coding sequence is TGTGCCAGCAGCTTGAGGGGGAGTACTGAAGCTTCCTTT. Protein product: CASSLRGSTEASF.

This clonotype was recorded at least ten times. The chain recombines TRBV6-6 with TRBJ1-5; D ambiguous. Germline CDR1 reads MNHNY; CDR2 reads SVGAGI (reference sequence). Trimming took off 0 bases at V and 1 base at J, with 7 bases between the two ends. This CDR3 has 15 residues. The CDR3 nucleotides read TGTGCCAGCAGTTACTCGCGAGAAAGCAATCAGCCCCAGCATTTT. Translating it yields CASSYSRESNQPQHF.

A few counts support this clonotype. The V call is TRBV18, the J call TRBJ2-3; TRBD2 agrees at 8 bases. This CDR3 is 15 amino acids long. Germline V gene sequence: CDR1 KGHSH, CDR2 LQKENI. V lost 2 bases and J lost 4; bases outside the gene matches: 5. The CDR3, as DNA: TGTGCCAGCTCACCATCGGCGGGAGGTTCAGATACGCAGTATTTT. This translates into CASSPSAGGSDTQYF. The full variable domain, rest sourced from reference TRBV18 and TRBJ2-3, is NAGVMQNPRHLVRRRGQEARLRCSPMKGHSHVYWYRQLPEEGLKFMVYLQKENIIDESGMPKERFSAEFPKEGPSILRIQQVVRGDSAAYFCASSPSAGGSDTQYFGPGTRLTVL.

This clonotype was observed at least ten times. This sequence joins TRBV20-1 and TRBJ1-3; the D is unclear. In germline, CDR1 is DFQATT, CDR2 SNEGSKA (reference sequence). V was cut by 3 bases and J by 3 bases, with 12 bases left in between. The CDR3 has 14 amino acids. This CDR3 reads CSASRSLGGNTIYF. CDR3 coding DNA: TGCAGTGCTAGTCGCAGTTTAGGTGGAAACACCATATATTTT.